This T cell receptor (beta chain) was sequenced in a study of CXCR3-negative and CXCR3-positive naive CD8 T cells. Study overall: The libraries together contributed 110 million to 150 million TRB reads, each supplying about 1.5 +/- 0.3 million. General study findings and limits: For CXCR3-positive naive cells, TRB CDR3s were more hydrophobic than those of CXCR3-negative naive cells. Both naive subsets showed comparably high diversity, and memory CD8+ cells showed much lower diversity.

Concerning this clonotype: Its antigen is currently unknown.

Per germline, CDR1 MDHEN and CDR2 SYDVKM. The CDR3 is 14 amino acids. The authors made the TRB cDNA libraries by 5' RACE using UMI labels. TCRdb reprocessed the 5' RACE reads and keeps a single row for each CDR3 protein, giving no DNA. The specimen's table records 130,000 to 150,000 distinct CDR3 sequences. V usage is TRBV28 and J usage is TRBJ2-3; the TCRdb call, TRBD1, lacks DNA for checking. This receptor was identified in a human donor in good health. Some clones in this sample may be carry-over from other donors' samples. Source material: naive CXCR3+ CD8+ T cells from blood. The subset here: CD45RO-CCR7+CD27+CD95- naive CD8+ T cells expressing CXCR3 (TNR3+). The CDR3 is CASSIDRPPDTQYF.